This TCR beta chain came from a study of T cells of healthy individuals. TCRdb called the 5' RACE reads again in MiXCR, with one record for every CDR3 protein. The table includes tens of thousands of distinct CDR3 sequences, 4% to 5.5% detected once. V was trimmed by 3 bases and J by 6 bases, leaving 10 bases between them. There are 12 residues in the CDR3. Germline V gives CDR1 SGDLS, CDR2 YYNGEE. This clonotype was picked up many times. The clonotype originates from a human donor in good health. The J gene is TRBJ2-7, the V gene TRBV9; D possibly uses TRBD1 or TRBD2 (5 bases each). The CDR3 DNA sequence: TGTGCCAGCAGCGCCGGGACGACCGAGCAGTACTTC. Residues: CASSAGTTEQYF.